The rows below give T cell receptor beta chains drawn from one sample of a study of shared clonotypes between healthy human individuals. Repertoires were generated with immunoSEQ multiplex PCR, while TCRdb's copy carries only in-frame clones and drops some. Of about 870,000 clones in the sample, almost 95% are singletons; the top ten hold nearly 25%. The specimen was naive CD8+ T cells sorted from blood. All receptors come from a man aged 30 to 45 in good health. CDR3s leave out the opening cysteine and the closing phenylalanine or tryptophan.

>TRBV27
ASRPYNGNTIY
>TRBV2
ASYGQGLDEQY
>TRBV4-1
ASSQDPRGYEQY
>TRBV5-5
ASSLGLSYNEQF
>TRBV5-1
ASSWGEGAQETQY
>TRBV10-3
ATGGTLREQF
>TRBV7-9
ASSQGSDYEQY
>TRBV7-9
ASPEREMEETQY
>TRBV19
ASGTAGGESYEQY
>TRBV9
ASSTQGGTSSDEQF
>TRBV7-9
ASSYQGAGANVLT
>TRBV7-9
ASSLPQGARTEAF
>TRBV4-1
ASSRIRDRGYNEQF
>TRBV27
ASCPRGHGNTIY
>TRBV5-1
ASRDLTTEQETQY
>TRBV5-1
ASSLDRRLDEQY
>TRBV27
ASSLYRQETQY
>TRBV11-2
ASSLGMAGGTYNEQF
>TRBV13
ASSFARETYNEQF
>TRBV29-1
SAWARTGELF
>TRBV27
ASSPRGRGTDTQY
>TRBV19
ASSVGLGYT
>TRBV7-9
ASSLDRAVPLVRETQY
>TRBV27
ASSLGGPNQPQH
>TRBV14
AVWVLTGNTIY
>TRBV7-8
ASSFQAGSGYNTGELF
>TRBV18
ASSPGLAVTYNEQF
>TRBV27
ASSLLPSYEQY
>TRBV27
ASSWGLNTDTQY
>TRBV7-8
ASSPSGTGGVSSYEQY
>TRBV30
AWSLASGANVLT
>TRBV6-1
ASSEGGTGSSYNEQF
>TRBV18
ASSPGQGFEQF
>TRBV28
ASSGRTREETQY
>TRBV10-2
ATTSGLAGGRDEQY
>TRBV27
ASSGGGLTDTQY
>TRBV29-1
SVEGRGQETQY
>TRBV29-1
SADPGNLQF
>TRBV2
ASSDQEREYLVNEQF
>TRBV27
ASSLDFSGTYEQY
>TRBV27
AIGGEGFGNQPQH
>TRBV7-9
ASSLPGPYQPQH
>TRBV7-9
ASSLGVSGANVLT
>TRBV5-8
ASSLFVTKPGELF
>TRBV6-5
ASRYSHEQF
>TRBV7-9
ASSLVISLAGDEQF
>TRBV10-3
ASQGADQETQY
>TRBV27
ASSFGGKSYEQY
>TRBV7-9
ARGLAEEQF